What follows describes a single T cell receptor beta chain. As yet, its antigen is unknown. The data were taken from a study of shared clonotypes between healthy human individuals. About the study: The study enrolled a couple of women and a few men aged 18 to 49. Study-level findings and limits: Among four donors, 4.5% to 5.5% of naive CD4 clonotypes were found in common.

V was pared by 5 bases and J by 2 bases, with 19 bases between. CDR3 length: 17 residues. Per the germline V gene, CDR1 is KGHSH and CDR2 is LQKENI. CD8 cells regarded as naive lacked CD45RO, were positively chosen for CCR7, and omitted terminally differentiated effector memory CD45RA+ cells. Donors were healthy HIV-negative adults without recent acute infections or vaccinations. TCRdb keeps only in-frame clones here, not all; method: immunoSEQ multiplex PCR. Of some 2 million clones in the sample, about 95% were seen once. This TCR was sampled from a man between 18 and 29 years old in good health. Sequencing used naive CD8+ T cells sorted from blood. The V gene is TRBV18, the J gene TRBJ2-1, with D perhaps matching TRBD1 (7 bases). CDR3 DNA: TGTGCCAGCTCAGCCACTACACGGGGGACAGCCTACAATGAGCAGTTCTTC. Translated, it gives CASSATTRGTAYNEQFF. The full variable domain, rest sourced from reference TRBV18 and TRBJ2-1, is NAGVMQNPRHLVRRRGQEARLRCSPMKGHSHVYWYRQLPEEGLKFMVYLQKENIIDESGMPKERFSAEFPKEGPSILRIQQVVRGDSAAYFCASSATTRGTAYNEQFFGPGTRLTVL.